A selection of T cell receptor beta chains follows, all from one sample in a study of PD-1 blockade in classical Hodgkin lymphoma. TCRdb's table, derived via immunoSEQ multiplex PCR, lists solely in-frame clones and lacks some. Of 10,000 to 15,000 clones in the sample, about 83% were seen once. The specimen was peripheral blood mononuclear cells (PBMCs), collected at baseline. The source is a human donor with classical Hodgkin lymphoma. Each CDR3 is given with its conserved first and last residue. The D gene is left open where the match is weak. Not all rows give a size; the values are once, few, many and, for expanded clones, a class.

v_gene	j_gene	abundance	d_gene	CDR3aa	CDR3nt
TRBV7-8	TRBJ2-2	.	.	CASSNRGFSGELFF	TGTGCCAGCAGCAATAGGGGTTTTTCCGGGGAGCTGTTTTTT
TRBV7-2	TRBJ1-4	.	.	CASSASGPHIFNEKLFF	TGTGCCAGCAGCGCCTCGGGGCCCCATATATTCAATGAAAAACTGTTTTTT
TRBV10-3	TRBJ1-5	once	.	CAISVGGEQPQHF	TGTGCCATCAGTGTCGGTGGTGAGCAGCCCCAGCATTTT
TRBV14	TRBJ2-2	.	TRBD2	CASSQEGGVITGELFF	TGTGCCAGCAGCCAAGAGGGAGGGGTCATAACCGGGGAGCTGTTTTTT
TRBV27	TRBJ1-1	.	.	CASSLGIANTEAFF	TGTGCCAGCAGTTTAGGAATAGCGAACACTGAAGCTTTCTTT
TRBV7-9	TRBJ1-2	.	.	CASSPTRVRGNYGYTF	TGTGCCAGCAGCCCGACACGGGTCAGGGGTAACTATGGCTACACCTTC
TRBV7-9	TRBJ2-2	.	.	CASSPPPRLVAVGELFF	TGTGCCAGCAGCCCGCCGCCAAGGCTAGTCGCAGTCGGGGAGCTGTTTTTT
TRBV18	TRBJ2-1	.	TRBD2	CASSGLAGEIDEQFF	TGTGCCAGCTCAGGACTAGCGGGAGAAATCGATGAGCAGTTCTTC
TRBV28	TRBJ2-7	.	.	CASSPRRLVASYEQYF	TGTGCCAGCAGCCCCAGGCGGTTGGTAGCGTCCTACGAGCAGTACTTC
TRBV9	TRBJ1-5	.	TRBD1	CASSSGTGNQPQHF	TGTGCCAGCAGCTCCGGGACAGGAAATCAGCCCCAGCATTTT
TRBV11-3	TRBJ2-5	.	.	CASSGGRTQYF	TGTGCCAGCAGCGGGGGTAGGACCCAGTACTTC
TRBV19	TRBJ1-2	.	.	CASIETPRAISGGYTF	TGTGCCAGTATTGAGACGCCCAGGGCCATTTCTGGTGGCTACACCTTC
TRBV15	TRBJ1-6	.	.	CATSRGQNNSPLHF	TGTGCCACCAGCAGAGGACAGAATAATTCACCCCTCCACTTT
TRBV18	TRBJ2-1	.	.	CASSLRNEQFF	TGTGCCAGCTCGCTACGAAATGAGCAGTTCTTC
TRBV6-5	TRBJ1-2	.	TRBD1	CASSYSGTGVFGYTF	TGTGCCAGCAGTTACTCCGGGACAGGGGTTTTCGGCTACACCTTC
TRBV4-1	TRBJ2-1	.	TRBD2	CASSQGGAGGPSDEQFF	TGCGCCAGCAGCCAAGGGGGAGCGGGAGGGCCCTCCGATGAGCAGTTCTTC
TRBV19	TRBJ1-2	.	TRBD1	CASIREEGAYGYTF	TGTGCCAGTATTCGTGAGGAGGGGGCTTATGGCTACACCTTC
TRBV21-1	TRBJ1-5	once	.	CASSKMWQGSGNQPQHF	TGTGCCAGCAGCAAAATGTGGCAGGGTTCTGGTAATCAGCCCCAGCATTTT
TRBV11-2	TRBJ1-4	.	.	CASSLEREKLFF	TGTGCCAGCAGCTTAGAGCGTGAAAAACTGTTTTTT
TRBV7-2	TRBJ2-3	.	.	CASSLERGDTQYF	TGTGCCAGCAGCTTAGAGAGGGGTGATACGCAGTATTTT
TRBV5-1	TRBJ1-6	.	.	CASSLGAGEVTPLHF	TGCGCCAGCAGCTTAGGGGCAGGGGAGGTAACACCCCTCCACTTT
TRBV5-6	TRBJ2-2	few	.	CASSLVIADHTGELFF	TGTGCCAGCAGCTTGGTGATAGCGGATCACACCGGGGAGCTGTTTTTT
TRBV7-2	TRBJ2-5	.	.	CASSLEPRGRETQYF	TGTGCCAGCAGCTTAGAGCCCAGGGGCAGGGAGACCCAGTACTTC
TRBV5-1	TRBJ1-4	.	.	CASSLNRPGSNEKLFF	TGCGCCAGCAGCCTCAACAGGCCGGGCTCTAATGAAAAACTGTTTTTT
TRBV5-6	TRBJ2-7	.	.	CASSLGPISEDSTSYEQYF	TGTGCCAGCAGCTTGGGCCCGATCAGCGAGGACAGCACATCCTACGAGCAGTACTTC
TRBV5-6	TRBJ2-3	.	TRBD2	CASSPGTSGILTDTQYF	TGTGCCAGCAGCCCCGGGACTAGCGGGATCCTCACAGATACGCAGTATTTT
TRBV7-8	TRBJ2-4	.	.	CASSPSVGLAKNIQYF	TGTGCCAGCAGCCCGTCCGTGGGGCTAGCCAAAAACATTCAGTACTTC
TRBV28	TRBJ2-7	.	.	CASRDTTIYEQYF	TGTGCCAGCCGGGACACGACCATTTACGAGCAGTACTTC
TRBV27	TRBJ2-7	.	TRBD2	CASSPRDYRAINYEQYF	TGTGCCAGCAGTCCCAGGGACTACCGAGCCATTAACTACGAGCAGTACTTC
TRBV30	TRBJ1-5	.	.	CAGGEPNQPQHF	TGTGCCGGTGGCGAACCCAATCAGCCCCAGCATTTT
TRBV7-2	TRBJ1-3	.	.	CASSLVGSSGNTIYF	TGTGCCAGCAGCTTAGTAGGCAGCTCTGGAAACACCATATATTTT
TRBV6-5	TRBJ2-7	.	.	CASSPLRGGEQYF	TGTGCCAGCAGTCCCCTGAGGGGGGGCGAGCAGTACTTC
TRBV6-6	TRBJ1-1	.	.	CASGSGGTEAFF	TGTGCCAGCGGGAGTGGGGGCACTGAAGCTTTCTTT
TRBV10-3	TRBJ1-2	.	TRBD1	CAISEDGNRGFMYGYTF	TGTGCCATCAGTGAGGACGGTAACAGGGGGTTTATGTATGGCTACACCTTC
TRBV19	TRBJ1-2	once	TRBD1	CASSPHRGVRGYTF	TGTGCCAGTAGCCCCCACAGGGGGGTAAGGGGCTACACCTTC
TRBV19	TRBJ1-2	.	.	CASSISRGRNYGYTF	TGTGCCAGTAGTATTTCTCGGGGGCGTAACTATGGCTACACCTTC
TRBV29-1	TRBJ1-4	medium-sized	.	CSVEDGGGEKLFF	TGCAGCGTTGAAGACGGAGGGGGTGAAAAACTGTTTTTT
TRBV29-1	TRBJ2-5	.	TRBD1	CSARQGVVETQYF	TGCAGCGCCCGTCAGGGGGTGGTGGAGACCCAGTACTTC
TRBV9	TRBJ2-2	.	TRBD2	CASSVFRTSGRGGLFF	TGTGCCAGCAGCGTATTCAGGACTAGCGGGAGGGGAGGGCTGTTTTTT
TRBV10-3	TRBJ1-5	.	TRBD1	CAISLDRERPQHF	TGTGCCATCAGCCTGGACAGGGAGCGGCCCCAGCATTTT
TRBV11-3	TRBJ2-5	.	TRBD2	CASSVSLGGGALETQYF	TGTGCCAGCAGCGTCTCCCTCGGCGGGGGGGCTCTAGAGACCCAGTACTTC
TRBV28	TRBJ1-2	.	.	CASSFSENYGYTF	TGTGCCAGCAGTTTCTCCGAGAACTATGGCTACACCTTC